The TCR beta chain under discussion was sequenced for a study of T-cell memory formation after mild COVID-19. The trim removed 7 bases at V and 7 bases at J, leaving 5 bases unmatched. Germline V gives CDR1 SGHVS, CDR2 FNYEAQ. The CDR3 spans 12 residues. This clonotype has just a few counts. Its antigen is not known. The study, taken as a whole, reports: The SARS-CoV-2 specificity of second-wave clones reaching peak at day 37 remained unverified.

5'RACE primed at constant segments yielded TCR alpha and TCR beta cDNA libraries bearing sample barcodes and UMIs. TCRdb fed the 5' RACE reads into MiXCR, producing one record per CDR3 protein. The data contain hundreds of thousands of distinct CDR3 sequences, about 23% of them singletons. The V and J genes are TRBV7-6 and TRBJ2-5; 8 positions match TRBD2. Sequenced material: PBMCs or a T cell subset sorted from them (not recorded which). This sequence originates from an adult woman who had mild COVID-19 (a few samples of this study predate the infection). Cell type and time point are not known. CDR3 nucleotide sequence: TGTGCCAGCAACCCGGGAGGGGGGACCCAGTACTTC. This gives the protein CASNPGGGTQYF.